This T cell receptor (beta chain) was identified in a study of radiotherapy plus CTLA-4 blockade in lung cancer. Study details: Objective responses were observed in 15% to 20% of patients, and disease control was achieved by roughly 31%.

General study points: Increased serum interferon-beta after radiation also reportedly predicted response strongly. After treatment with radiotherapy plus ipilimumab, TCR clones that came from the tumor expanded in blood.

Profiled with immunoSEQ multiplex PCR; TCRdb holds only in-frame clones, not every one. The sample has just under 60,000 clones, about 72% seen once. The CDR3 is 15 amino acids. Trimming took 0 bases from V and 3 from J, leaving 9 bases between them. Per germline, CDR1 SGHNT and CDR2 YYREEE (reference sequence). It was focal radiation plus CTLA-4 blockade with ipilimumab that patients with chemo-refractory metastatic non-small-cell lung cancer received. This clone turned up a few times. No antigen is known for it. Sequenced material: peripheral blood, taken from a patient treated with radiotherapy plus ipilimumab. The rearrangement joins TRBV5-4 to TRBJ2-2; perhaps TRBD1 as D (5 bases). The clonotype was recovered from a human donor with non-small cell lung cancer whose response to radiotherapy plus ipilimumab could not be evaluated. In DNA, the CDR3 is TGTGCCAGCAGCTTGGGTCAGGGATACACCGGGGAGCTGTTTTTT. Translation: CASSLGQGYTGELFF.